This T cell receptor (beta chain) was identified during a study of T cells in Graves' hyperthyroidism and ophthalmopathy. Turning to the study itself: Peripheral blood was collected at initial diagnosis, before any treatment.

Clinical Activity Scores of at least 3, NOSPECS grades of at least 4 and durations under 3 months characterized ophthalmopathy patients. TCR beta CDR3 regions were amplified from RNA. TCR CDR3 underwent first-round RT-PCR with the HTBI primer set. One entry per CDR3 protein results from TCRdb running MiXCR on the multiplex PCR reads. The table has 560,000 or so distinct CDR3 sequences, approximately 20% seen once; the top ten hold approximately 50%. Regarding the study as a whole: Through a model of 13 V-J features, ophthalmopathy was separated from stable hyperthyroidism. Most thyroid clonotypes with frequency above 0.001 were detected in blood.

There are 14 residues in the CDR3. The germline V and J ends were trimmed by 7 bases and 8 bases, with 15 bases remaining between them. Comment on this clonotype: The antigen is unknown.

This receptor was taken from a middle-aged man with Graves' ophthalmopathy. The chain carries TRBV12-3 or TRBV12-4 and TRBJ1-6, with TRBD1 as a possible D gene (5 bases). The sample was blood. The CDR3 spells CASTPSGFYSPLHF. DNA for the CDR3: TGTGCCAGCACCCCTTCAGGGTTTTATTCACCCCTCCACTTT.